This T cell receptor (beta chain) was captured by sequencing in a study of T-cell reconstitution after alpha-beta-depleted transplantation in children. Worth noting for this clonotype: Here the CDR3 omits its conserved ending phenylalanine or tryptophan, so a read error is the likely source.

Unmatched junction bases numbered 5, after V lost 8 bases and J lost 7 bases. The germline V gene has CDR1 MGHDK and CDR2 SYGVNS. The CDR3 runs 14 residues. This sample's TCRbeta library carried unique molecular identifier barcodes. TCRdb independently ran MiXCR on the PCR reads; one entry per CDR3 protein. The sample lists 90,000 to 100,000 distinct CDR3 sequences, about a quarter occurring once. Sequenced here: PBMCs, sampled before TCRalphabeta/CD19-depleted stem cell transplant. V is TRBV25-1 and J is TRBJ1-4; 12 bases align to TRBD1. This receptor was identified in a boy between 2 and 10 years old with acute lymphoblastic leukemia, due to receive a stem cell transplant. The CDR3 reads CASQGQGAGEKLFY. CDR3 nucleotides: TGTGCCAGCCAGGGACAGGGGGCGGGTGAAAAACTGTTTTAT.